Below, 32 T cell receptor beta chains from the same sample are listed, as sequenced in a study of CD8 T cells in Susac syndrome. RNA totalling about 0.45 to 1 ug underwent reverse transcription with random hexamers. TCRdb analysed the immunoSEQ multiplex PCR reads with MiXCR anew, one entry per CDR3 protein. The table includes about 240,000 distinct CDR3 sequences, 90% to 97% detected once. The source material was CD4+ T cells from PBMCs. These receptors came from a human donor with Susac syndrome.

DNA for the CDR3: TGCAGCGCGACCGGGACAGATAGCAATCAGCCCCAGCATTTT. Amino acid sequence: CSATGTDSNQPQHF. V is TRBV29-1 and J is TRBJ1-5; 7 bases match TRBD1. The V gene's germline CDR1 is SQVTM and CDR2 ANQGSEA. V trimming: 7 bases; J trimming: 0 bases; junction bases outside the gene matches: 6. There are 14 residues in the CDR3. Combining the CDR3 with reference TRBV29-1 and TRBJ1-5 gives the whole variable domain SAVISQKPSRDICQRGTSLTIQCQVDSQVTMMFWYRQQPGQSLTLIATANQGSEATYESGFVIDKFPISRPNLTFSTLTVSNMSPEDSSIYLCSATGTDSNQPQHFGDGTRLSIL.

In DNA form, the CDR3 reads TGTGCCAGCAGTTTGAGACCTCGTTCCGGAAACACCATATATTTT. It codes for CASSLRPRSGNTIYF. The chain employs TRBV13 and TRBJ1-3, with D unresolved. Germline CDR1 PRHDT, CDR2 FYEKMQ (reference sequence). V was cut by 6 bases and J by 4 bases, with 16 bases left in between. The CDR3 is 15 residues long.

The genes are TRBV7-2 and TRBJ2-3, with D perhaps assigned TRBD1 or TRBD2 (5 bases each). Trimming took 1 base from V and 9 from J, leaving 8 bases between them. In germline, CDR1 is SGHTA, CDR2 FQGNSA. There are 12 residues in the CDR3. The CDR3 DNA reads as TGTGCCAGCAGCTTAGGCGAGGGGACGCAGTATTTT. The encoded protein is CASSLGEGTQYF.

The V and J genes are TRBV5-4 and TRBJ1-2; D not resolved. CDR3 length: 14 amino acids. CDR1 and CDR2 from the germline V gene are SGHNT and YYREEE (reference sequence). Trimming took off 6 bases at V and 12 bases at J, with 24 bases between the two ends. CDR3 loop: CASNFRTDGLENTF. In DNA form, the CDR3 reads TGTGCCAGCAACTTCCGGACGGATGGTTTGGAAAACACCTTC.

The rearrangement joins TRBV24-1 to TRBJ2-5, with 9 bases identical to TRBD2. The CDR3 runs to 15 residues. J was trimmed by 1 base and V by 3 bases; bases with no gene match: 2. The germline V gene has CDR1 KGHDR and CDR2 SFDVKD. The CDR3 region is CATSDTSGFQETQYF. Written as DNA, the CDR3 is TGTGCCACCAGTGATACTAGCGGGTTCCAAGAGACCCAGTACTTC.

The chain links TRBV4-1 to TRBJ2-5; D gene unclear. The germline V gene encodes CDR1 MGHRA and CDR2 YSYEKL. The CDR3 totals 14 residues. V lost 4 bases and J lost 4, with 13 bases in between. CDR3 sequence (DNA): TGCGCCAGCAGCCTACTACCGAAGGTAGAGACCCAGTACTTC. Translation: CASSLLPKVETQYF.

The chain joins TRBV29-1 to TRBJ1-2; 10 nucleotides line up with TRBD1. The CDR3 loop spans 13 amino acids. With V trimmed by 7 bases and J by 4 bases, 6 bases remained unmatched. The germline V gene has CDR1 SQVTM and CDR2 ANQGSEA. The CDR3 is CSGGQGSRYGYTF. CDR3 sequence (DNA): TGCAGCGGGGGACAGGGGTCCCGCTATGGCTACACCTTC.

The V gene is TRBV7-9, the J gene TRBJ1-2; D gene unclear. Germline assignment: CDR1 SEHNR and CDR2 FQNEAQ (reference sequence). V was pared by 2 bases and J by 6 bases, with 7 bases between. The CDR3 consists of 12 residues. Here the CDR3 reads CASSLFEDGYTF. The CDR3 DNA reads as TGTGCCAGCAGCTTATTCGAGGATGGCTACACCTTC.

The chain uses TRBV12-3 or TRBV12-4 and TRBJ2-7; tentative D call: TRBD1 (5 bases). The CDR3 has 14 amino acids. V lost 5 bases and J 4 bases, leaving 15 bases between the germline ends. CDR3 in amino acids: CASSRQGLGYEQYF. DNA of the CDR3: TGTGCCAGCAGTCGTCAGGGTCTGGGGTACGAGCAGTACTTC.

This chain links TRBV20-1 with TRBJ2-5; possibly TRBD1 for D (5 bases). The CDR3 runs 13 residues. Trimming shortened V by 2 bases and J by 5 bases, and 12 bases separated the two germline ends. CDR1 and CDR2 from the germline V gene are DFQATT and SNEGSKA (reference sequence). The DNA of the CDR3 is TGCAGTGCTAGACAGGGTTTTGTGGAGACCCAGTACTTC. As protein: CSARQGFVETQYF.

The J gene is TRBJ2-1, the V gene TRBV11-2; 8 bases line up with TRBD2. The V gene's germline CDR1 is SGHAT and CDR2 FQNNGV. Trimming cost V 7 bases and J 4 bases; bases outside gene matches: 15. The CDR3 length is 17 residues. CDR3 residues: CASNVPGAGGWYNEQFF. The CDR3 DNA reads TGTGCCAGCAACGTTCCAGGGGCGGGAGGTTGGTACAATGAGCAGTTCTTC.

V is TRBV10-3 and J is TRBJ1-2; the D gene is possibly TRBD1 (6 bases). The CDR3 extends over 15 amino acids. V lost 6 bases to trimming and J lost 6 bases, with 20 bases between them. In germline, CDR1 is ENHRY, CDR2 SYGVKD. The CDR3 DNA reads as TGTGCCATCAGGAACTTGTCGGGGGGCGCGGATGGCTACACCTTC. Residues: CAIRNLSGGADGYTF.

This chain joins TRBV9 and TRBJ2-7; D gene ambiguous. Germline values: CDR1 SGDLS, CDR2 YYNGEE. V gave up 0 bases and J gave up 6 bases, with 10 bases separating them. The CDR3 is 13 amino acids. CDR3 protein: CASSVAPGGEQYF. Here the CDR3 DNA reads TGTGCCAGCAGCGTAGCCCCAGGTGGCGAGCAGTACTTC. Full variable domain (rest looked up from reference TRBV9 and TRBJ2-7): DSGVTQTPKHLITATGQRVTLRCSPRSGDLSVYWYQQSLDQGLQFLIQYYNGEERAKGNILERFSAQQFPDLHSELNLSSLELGDSALYFCASSVAPGGEQYFGPGTRLTVT.

The CDR3 DNA sequence: TGCAGTTCCACACTAGCTTGGGGAGAGACCCAGTACTTC. It is translated as CSSTLAWGETQYF. The rearrangement links TRBV20-1 to TRBJ2-5; D perhaps matches TRBD2 (6 bases). Per the germline V gene, CDR1 is DFQATT and CDR2 is SNEGSKA (reference sequence). The V end lost 8 bases, the J end lost 4 bases, and 17 bases lay between the germline ends. The CDR3 consists of 13 residues.

This clonotype occurred once. V gene TRBV10-3 combines with J gene TRBJ2-7, with 8 bases matching TRBD1. CDR3 length: 14 amino acids. V gave up 7 bases and J gave up 3 bases; unmatched junction bases: 8. Germline lookup yields CDR1 ENHRY and CDR2 SYGVKD. Here the CDR3 reads CAINDQGARYEQYF. In DNA form, the CDR3 reads TGTGCCATCAACGATCAGGGGGCGCGCTACGAGCAGTACTTC.

V usage is TRBV6-2 or TRBV6-3 and J usage is TRBJ2-3; 7 bases match TRBD2. There are 14 residues in the CDR3. Trimming removed 7 bases from V and 4 bases from J; junction bases left unmatched: 8. Germline V gene data show CDR1 as MNHEY and CDR2 as SVGEGT. In nucleotides, the CDR3 is TGTGCCAGCAATGTGGGGGGGTCGGCAGATACGCAGTATTTT. This translates into CASNVGGSADTQYF.

The chain recombines TRBV7-8 with TRBJ1-1; D not certain. In germline, CDR1 is SGHVS, CDR2 FQNEAQ. Trimming took off 0 bases at V and 1 base at J, with 6 bases between the two ends. The CDR3 contains 14 residues. The CDR3 region is CASSLAGKNTEAFF. DNA for the CDR3: TGTGCCAGCAGCTTAGCAGGGAAGAACACTGAAGCTTTCTTT.

This chain's CDR3 is CASSVSAGGETQYF. Written as DNA, the CDR3 is TGTGCCAGCAGTGTTTCGGCAGGGGGGGAGACCCAGTACTTC. The chain uses TRBV2 and TRBJ2-5, with TRBD1 as a possible D gene (7 bases). The CDR3 is 14 residues long. The V gene lost 4 bases and the J gene lost 5 bases, with 14 bases spanning the gap. Germline V gives CDR1 SNHLY, CDR2 FYNNEI.

The chain links TRBV5-1 to TRBJ1-2, with 8 bases aligning to TRBD1. The CDR3 has 12 residues. The J segment lost 12 bases and the V segment lost 4 bases, leaving 8 bases of the junction unmatched. The germline CDR1 and CDR2 sequences are SGHRS and YFSETQ. For the CDR3, the DNA is TGCGCCAGCAGCGAGGGACAGGCAGTCAACACCTTC. Translating it yields CASSEGQAVNTF.

The chain carries TRBV29-1 and TRBJ1-2, with D tentatively TRBD1 (5 bases). Germline CDR1 SQVTM, CDR2 ANQGSEA. Trimming removed 1 base at V and 1 base at J, with 19 bases between. This CDR3 comprises 17 residues. The chain's CDR3 is CSVEAGRGLDHNYGYTF. DNA of the CDR3: TGCAGCGTTGAAGCCGGACGGGGACTGGATCATAACTATGGCTACACCTTC. The full variable domain, with the rest looked up from reference TRBV29-1 and TRBJ1-2, is SAVISQKPSRDICQRGTSLTIQCQVDSQVTMMFWYRQQPGQSLTLIATANQGSEATYESGFVIDKFPISRPNLTFSTLTVSNMSPEDSSIYLCSVEAGRGLDHNYGYTFGSGTRLTVV.

The V and J genes are TRBV29-1 and TRBJ1-2; D not certain. This CDR3 is built from 13 residues. CDR1 is SQVTM and CDR2 is ANQGSEA in the germline V gene. Trimming cost V 0 bases and J 3 bases, with 8 bases left between them. This CDR3 is CSVEEVGYYGYTF. CDR3 coding DNA: TGCAGCGTTGAAGAGGTGGGGTACTATGGCTACACCTTC. Variable domain in full (rest from reference TRBV29-1 and TRBJ1-2): SAVISQKPSRDICQRGTSLTIQCQVDSQVTMMFWYRQQPGQSLTLIATANQGSEATYESGFVIDKFPISRPNLTFSTLTVSNMSPEDSSIYLCSVEEVGYYGYTFGSGTRLTVV.

This sequence joins TRBV30 and TRBJ1-2; D uncertain. The ends were cut back, 4 bases at V and 1 base at J, with 10 bases in the middle. CDR1 is GTSNPN, CDR2 SVGIG, per germline (reference sequence). The CDR3 extends over 13 amino acids. CDR3 protein: CAWMSRGNYGYTF. DNA of the CDR3: TGTGCCTGGATGTCCCGGGGTAACTATGGCTACACCTTC.

The rearrangement links TRBV20-1 to TRBJ1-2; the D gene is possibly TRBD1 (5 bases). The length of the CDR3 is 14 residues. V was clipped by 2 bases and J by 0 bases, with 10 bases between them. Germline-derived CDR1 and CDR2 are DFQATT and SNEGSKA (reference sequence). Here the CDR3 DNA reads TGCAGTGCTAGACGGGACGGTTCTAACTATGGCTACACCTTC. Its protein product is CSARRDGSNYGYTF.

The chain is built from TRBV30 and TRBJ2-3, with D tentatively TRBD2 (5 bases). Germline V lookup: CDR1 GTSNPN, CDR2 SVGIG (reference sequence). The CDR3 loop spans 12 amino acids. V shed 2 bases and J shed 4 bases, with 7 bases lying between them. CDR3 nucleotides: TGTGCCTGGAGTCTGAGGGCAGATACGCAGTATTTT. It translates to CAWSLRADTQYF.

The chain couples TRBV25-1 to TRBJ1-1; D gene ambiguous. CDR3 size: 13 residues. Germline-derived CDR1 and CDR2 are MGHDK and SYGVNS. The V end lost 4 bases, the J end lost 6 bases, and 12 bases lay between the germline ends. CDR3 coding DNA: TGTGCCAGCAGTGGTAGGAGGTACTCTGAAGCTTTCTTT. Amino acid sequence: CASSGRRYSEAFF.

The rearrangement links TRBV12-3 or TRBV12-4 to TRBJ1-2; D perhaps matches TRBD1 (6 bases). V gave up 3 bases and J gave up 7 bases, with 15 bases separating them. This CDR3 contains 14 residues. CDR3 protein: CASSFGRGTSGYTF. As DNA, the CDR3 is TGTGCCAGCAGTTTTGGCAGGGGTACTTCTGGCTACACCTTC.

V usage is TRBV20-1 and J usage is TRBJ2-1; D perhaps matches TRBD2 (6 bases). CDR1 and CDR2 (germline): DFQATT, SNEGSKA (reference sequence). The V end was cut by 6 bases, the J end by 8 bases, with 17 bases between. The CDR3 is made up of 13 amino acids. The CDR3 nucleotides are TGCAGTGCGGCGGGACCCTCATCGGATGAGCAGTTCTTC. As protein: CSAAGPSSDEQFF.

V is TRBV7-3 and J is TRBJ2-6, with a tentative D call TRBD1 (5 bases). Trimming removed 1 base from V and 4 bases from J, with 14 bases in between. CDR1 and CDR2 (germline): SGHTA, FQGTGA. The CDR3 has 17 amino acids. The CDR3 DNA follows: TGTGCCAGCAGCTTAATAGGGGTACAAGCAGGGGCCAACGTCCTGACTTTC. Protein product: CASSLIGVQAGANVLTF.

This clonotype was observed a few times. The chain combines TRBV6-5 with TRBJ1-1; D is uncertain. This CDR3 comprises 11 residues. Germline CDR1 MNHEY, CDR2 SVGAGI. V gave up 3 bases and J gave up 4 bases, with 3 bases separating them. Here the CDR3 DNA reads TGTGCCAGCAGTTATGGCACTGAAGCTTTCTTT. This translates into CASSYGTEAFF.

This chain joins TRBV29-1 and TRBJ1-5, with D possibly matching TRBD1 (5 bases). V dropped 3 bases and J dropped 5 bases, with 14 bases sitting between them. Per the germline V gene, CDR1 is SQVTM and CDR2 is ANQGSEA. This CDR3 has 14 amino acids. Here the CDR3 DNA reads TGCAGCGTTGAGGTGGGGCAGGGAGATCAGCCCCAGCATTTT. Its translation is CSVEVGQGDQPQHF.

The chain joins TRBV12-3 or TRBV12-4 to TRBJ2-1, with TRBD2 identical over 8 bases. Trimming removed 6 bases from V and 1 base from J; junction bases left unmatched: 8. This CDR3 has 16 residues. CDR3 DNA sequence: TGTGCCAGCAGACCCATACTAGCGGAGTCCTACAATGAGCAGTTCTTC. It specifies CASRPILAESYNEQFF.

A single count supports this clonotype. The rearrangement uses TRBV29-1 and TRBJ2-5; D might be TRBD2 (5 bases). The CDR3 spans 13 residues. Trimming cost V 7 bases and J 4 bases, with 16 bases left between them. CDR1 and CDR2 (germline): SQVTM, ANQGSEA. CDR3 nucleotides: TGCAGCGCTGAGGGCCGATTCACAGAGACCCAGTACTTC. It is translated as CSAEGRFTETQYF.